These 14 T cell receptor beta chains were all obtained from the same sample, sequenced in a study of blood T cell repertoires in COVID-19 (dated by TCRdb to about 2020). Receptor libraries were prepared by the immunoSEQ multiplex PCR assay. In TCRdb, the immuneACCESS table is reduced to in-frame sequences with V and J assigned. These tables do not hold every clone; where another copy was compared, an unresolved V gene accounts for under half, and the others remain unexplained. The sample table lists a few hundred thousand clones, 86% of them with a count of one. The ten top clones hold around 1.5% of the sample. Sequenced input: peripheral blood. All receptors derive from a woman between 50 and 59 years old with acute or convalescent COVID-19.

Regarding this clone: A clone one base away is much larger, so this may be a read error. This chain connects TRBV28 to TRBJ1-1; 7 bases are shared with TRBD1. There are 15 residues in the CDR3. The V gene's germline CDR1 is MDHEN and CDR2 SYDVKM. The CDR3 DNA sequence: TGTGCCAGCAGCCTCCTTCCAGGGGGTAGTCCTGAAACTTTCTTT. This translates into CASSLLPGGSPETFF. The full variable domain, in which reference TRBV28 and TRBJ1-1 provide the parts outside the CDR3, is DVKVTQSSRYLVKRTGEKVFLECVQDMDHENMFWYRQDPGLGLRLIYFSYDVKMKEKGDIPEGYSVSREKKERFSLILESASTNQTSMYLCASSLLPGGSPETFFGQGTRLTVV.

CDR3 loop: CASSQSVRGYEQYF. The CDR3 region has the DNA TGTGCCAGCAGCCAAAGCGTCAGGGGCTACGAGCAGTACTTC. The chain carries TRBV3-1 (or the pseudogene TRBV3-2) and TRBJ2-7; TRBD1 is a possible D gene (6 bases). V lost 2 bases, J lost 3 bases, and 11 bases lay in between. Germline V gives CDR1 LGHDT, CDR2 YNNKEL (reference sequence). This CDR3 is built from 14 residues.

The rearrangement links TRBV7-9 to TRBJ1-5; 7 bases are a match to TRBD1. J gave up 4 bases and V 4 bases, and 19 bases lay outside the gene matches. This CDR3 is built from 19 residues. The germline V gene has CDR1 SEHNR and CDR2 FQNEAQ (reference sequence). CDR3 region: CASSCPLHRGGLTNQPQHF. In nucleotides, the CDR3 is TGTGCCAGCAGCTGTCCCCTTCACAGGGGAGGATTAACAAATCAGCCCCAGCATTTT. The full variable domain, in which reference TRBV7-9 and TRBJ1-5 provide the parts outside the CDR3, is DTGVSQNPRHKITKRGQNVTFRCDPISEHNRLYWYRQTLGQGPEFLTYFQNEAQLEKSRLLSDRFSAERPKGSFSTLEIQRTEQGDSAMYLCASSCPLHRGGLTNQPQHFGDGTRLSIL.

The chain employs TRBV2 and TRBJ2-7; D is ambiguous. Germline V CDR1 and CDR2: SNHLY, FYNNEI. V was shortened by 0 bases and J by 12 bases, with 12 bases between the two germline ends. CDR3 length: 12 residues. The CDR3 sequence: CASSEALLRGYF. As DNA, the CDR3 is TGTGCCAGCAGTGAAGCGCTCCTCCGCGGGTACTTC.

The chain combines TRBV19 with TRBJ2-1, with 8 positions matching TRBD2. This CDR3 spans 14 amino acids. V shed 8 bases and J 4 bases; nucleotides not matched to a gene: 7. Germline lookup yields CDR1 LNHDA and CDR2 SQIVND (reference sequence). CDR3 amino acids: CASVPGGSYNEQFF. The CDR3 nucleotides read TGTGCCAGTGTTCCGGGAGGGAGTTACAATGAGCAGTTCTTC.

In DNA form, the CDR3 reads TGTGCCAGCAGTGGTCCCTTACAGGGTATCTGGTGGAATGAGCAGTTCTTC. It specifies CASSGPLQGIWWNEQFF. The chain employs TRBV2 and TRBJ2-1; possible D gene TRBD1, 6 bases. Germline V gene data show CDR1 as SNHLY and CDR2 as FYNNEI. The CDR3 loop spans 17 amino acids. V was clipped by 4 bases and J by 7 bases, with 23 bases between them.

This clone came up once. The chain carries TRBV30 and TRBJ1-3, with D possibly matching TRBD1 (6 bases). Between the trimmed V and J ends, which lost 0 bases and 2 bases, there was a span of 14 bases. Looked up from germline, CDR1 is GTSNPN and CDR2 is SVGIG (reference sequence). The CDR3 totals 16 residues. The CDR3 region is CAWSVRRGTPGNTIYF. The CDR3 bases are TGTGCCTGGAGTGTACGCAGGGGAACCCCTGGAAACACCATATATTTT.

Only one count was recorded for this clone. The CDR3 here is CASSLDRGGDTEAFF. The CDR3 bases are TGTGCCAGCAGCCTGGACAGGGGGGGGGACACTGAAGCTTTCTTT. This chain joins TRBV6-2 or TRBV6-3 and TRBJ1-1; the match to TRBD1 covers 10 bases. With V trimmed by 6 bases and J by 3 bases, 7 bases remained unmatched. The CDR3 extends over 15 amino acids. Looked up from germline, CDR1 is MNHEY and CDR2 is SVGEGT.

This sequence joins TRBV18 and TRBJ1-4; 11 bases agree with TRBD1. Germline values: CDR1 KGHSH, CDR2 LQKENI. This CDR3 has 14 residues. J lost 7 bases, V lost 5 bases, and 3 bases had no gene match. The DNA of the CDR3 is TGTGCCAGCTCAATCGGGACAGGGGGTGAAAAACTGTTTTTT. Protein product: CASSIGTGGEKLFF.

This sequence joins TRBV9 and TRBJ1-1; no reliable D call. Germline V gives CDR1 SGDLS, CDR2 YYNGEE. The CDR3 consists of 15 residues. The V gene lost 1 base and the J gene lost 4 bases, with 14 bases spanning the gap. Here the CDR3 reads CASSVISYPSTEAFF. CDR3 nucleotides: TGTGCCAGCAGCGTAATTTCGTACCCGAGCACTGAAGCTTTCTTT.

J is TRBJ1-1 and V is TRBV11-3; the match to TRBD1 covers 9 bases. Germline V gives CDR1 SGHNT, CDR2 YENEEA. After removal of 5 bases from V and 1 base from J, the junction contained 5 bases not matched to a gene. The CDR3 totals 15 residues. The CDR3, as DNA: TGTGCCAGCAGCGCCCCGGGACAGGGGAACACTGAAGCTTTCTTT. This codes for CASSAPGQGNTEAFF.

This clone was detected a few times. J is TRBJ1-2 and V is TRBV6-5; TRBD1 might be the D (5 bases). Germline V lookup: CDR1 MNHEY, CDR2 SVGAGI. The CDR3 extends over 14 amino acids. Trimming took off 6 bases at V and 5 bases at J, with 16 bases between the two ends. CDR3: CASRGGTLLYGYTF. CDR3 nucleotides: TGTGCCAGCAGGGGCGGGACCCTCCTATATGGCTACACCTTC.

The CDR3 nucleotides read TGTGCCAGCAGCGGCCGGGACAGCTACCGACTTCTAAACTATGGCTACACCTTC. The encoded protein is CASSGRDSYRLLNYGYTF. V usage is TRBV7-9 and J usage is TRBJ1-2; TRBD1 aligns across 7 bases. CDR3 length: 18 residues. The germline gives CDR1 SEHNR, CDR2 FQNEAQ (reference sequence). Germline trimming cut 5 bases from V and 2 bases from J; bases unmatched to any gene: 17.

In DNA, the CDR3 is TGTGCCAGCAGCCCATCGTTGGGGGGGGACGAAAAACTGTTTTTT. It translates to CASSPSLGGDEKLFF. The chain links TRBV5-5 to TRBJ1-4, with a weak D call TRBD1 (5 bases). The CDR3 runs 15 residues. The V end was cut by 4 bases, the J end by 8 bases, with 18 bases between. The V gene's germline CDR1 is SGHKS and CDR2 YYEKEE (reference sequence).